This T cell receptor (beta chain) was found in a study of cytomegalovirus exposure and HLA in healthy donors. With 4 bases removed from V and 0 bases from J, the gap between germline ends came to 10 bases. Germline V lookup: CDR1 SQVTM, CDR2 ANQGSEA. This CDR3 spans 13 amino acids. The donors were in the roughly 120-subject validation cohort, distinct from the roughly 700-subject first cohort. As regards this clone: Its specificity is unknown.

Profiled with immunoSEQ multiplex PCR; TCRdb holds only in-frame clones, not every one. The repertoire holds 45,000 to 55,000 clones, with about 90% as singletons. Findings and caveats of the study: In vitro assays verified that three CMV-associated chains recognized CMV antigens specifically. The study flagged around 160 TCR beta chains as cytomegalovirus-associated.

Material for sequencing was PBMCs. This TCR was sampled from a woman aged 25 to 39 in good health and CMV-seronegative. The chain links TRBV29-1 to TRBJ2-7; a weak D match, TRBD1 (5 bases). In DNA, the CDR3 is TGCAGCGTTGTAAAGGGGAACTCCTACGAGCAGTACTTC. Amino acids: CSVVKGNSYEQYF.